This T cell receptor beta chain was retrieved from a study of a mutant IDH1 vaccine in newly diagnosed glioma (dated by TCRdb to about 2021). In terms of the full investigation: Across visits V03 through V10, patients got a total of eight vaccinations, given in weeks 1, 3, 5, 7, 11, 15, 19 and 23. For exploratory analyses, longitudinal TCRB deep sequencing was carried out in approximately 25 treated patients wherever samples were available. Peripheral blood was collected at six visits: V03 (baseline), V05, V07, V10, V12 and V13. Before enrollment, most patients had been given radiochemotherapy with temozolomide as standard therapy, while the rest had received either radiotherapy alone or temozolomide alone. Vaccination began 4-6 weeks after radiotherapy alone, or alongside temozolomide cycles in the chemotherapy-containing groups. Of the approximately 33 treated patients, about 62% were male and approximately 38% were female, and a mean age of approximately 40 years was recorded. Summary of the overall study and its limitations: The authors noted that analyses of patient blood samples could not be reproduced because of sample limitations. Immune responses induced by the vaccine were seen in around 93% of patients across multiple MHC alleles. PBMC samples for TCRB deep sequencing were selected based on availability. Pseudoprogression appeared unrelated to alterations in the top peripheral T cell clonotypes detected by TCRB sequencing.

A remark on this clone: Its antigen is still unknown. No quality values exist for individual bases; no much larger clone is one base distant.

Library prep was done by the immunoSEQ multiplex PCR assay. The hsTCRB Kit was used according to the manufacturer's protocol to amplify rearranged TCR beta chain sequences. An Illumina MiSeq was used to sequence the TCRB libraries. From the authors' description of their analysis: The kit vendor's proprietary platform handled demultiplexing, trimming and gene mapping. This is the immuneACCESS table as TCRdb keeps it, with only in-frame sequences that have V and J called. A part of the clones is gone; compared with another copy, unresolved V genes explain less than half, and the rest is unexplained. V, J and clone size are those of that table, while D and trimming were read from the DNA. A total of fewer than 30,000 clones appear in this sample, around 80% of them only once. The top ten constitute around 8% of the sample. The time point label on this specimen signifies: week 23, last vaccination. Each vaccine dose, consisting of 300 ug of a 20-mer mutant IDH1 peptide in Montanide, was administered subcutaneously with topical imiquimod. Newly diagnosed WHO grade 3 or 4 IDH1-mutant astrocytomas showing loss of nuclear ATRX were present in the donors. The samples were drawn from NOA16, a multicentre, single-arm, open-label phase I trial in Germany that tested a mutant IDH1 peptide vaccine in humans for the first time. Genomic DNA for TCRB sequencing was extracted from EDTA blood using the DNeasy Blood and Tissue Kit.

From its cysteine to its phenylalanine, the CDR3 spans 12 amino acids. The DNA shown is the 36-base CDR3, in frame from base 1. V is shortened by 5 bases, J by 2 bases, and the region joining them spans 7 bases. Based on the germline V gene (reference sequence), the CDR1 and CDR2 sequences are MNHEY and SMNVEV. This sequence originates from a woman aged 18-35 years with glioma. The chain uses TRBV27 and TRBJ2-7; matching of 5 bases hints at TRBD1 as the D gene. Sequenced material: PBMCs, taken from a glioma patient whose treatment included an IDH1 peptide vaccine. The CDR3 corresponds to CASSADTYEQYF. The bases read TGTGCCAGCAGTGCGGACACCTACGAGCAGTACTTC.